These 31 T cell receptor beta chains share one sample of origin, sequenced in a study of T-cell memory formation after mild COVID-19. TCRdb redid the calling of the 5' RACE reads with MiXCR, one entry per CDR3 protein. The repertoire holds roughly 250,000 distinct CDR3 sequences, with about 15% as singletons. The sequencing input was PBMCs or a T cell subset sorted from them (not recorded which). These receptor sequences come from a young man who had mild COVID-19 (a few samples of this study predate the infection). Cell type and time point are not known.

This rearrangement joins TRBV7-2 to TRBJ1-1; D may be TRBD1 (6 bases). Germline loops: CDR1 SGHTA, CDR2 FQGNSA. V lost 4 bases and J 3 bases, leaving 9 bases between the germline ends. This CDR3 spans 13 amino acids. The CDR3 loop reads CASSSHRDTEAFF. The CDR3 bases are TGTGCCAGCAGCTCACACAGGGACACTGAAGCTTTCTTT.

The V gene is TRBV4-2, the J gene TRBJ2-5; D might be TRBD1 (6 bases). The CDR3 length is 15 residues. Trimming removed 4 bases at V and 0 bases at J, with 12 bases between. Germline CDR1 is LGHNA and CDR2 is YNFKEQ. CDR3 amino acids: CASSRTWGHQETQYF. CDR3 sequence (DNA): TGTGCCAGCAGCCGTACGTGGGGGCACCAAGAGACCCAGTACTTC.

The chain recombines TRBV3-1 with TRBJ2-7, with no clear D. The CDR3 covers 13 residues. Germline loops: CDR1 LGHDT, CDR2 YNNKEL (reference sequence). V lost 1 base to trimming and J lost 7 bases, with 11 bases between them. The CDR3 DNA sequence: TGTGCCAGCAGCCAAGTAAGCAGCTCAGAGCAGTACGTC. Protein: CASSQVSSSEQYV.

This clonotype was observed a handful of times. The chain joins TRBV6-5 to TRBJ2-1; the match to TRBD1 covers 8 bases. The CDR3 extends over 14 amino acids. The germline V gene has CDR1 MNHEY and CDR2 SVGAGI. V lost 6 bases and J lost 7; bases outside the gene matches: 8. In DNA form, the CDR3 reads TGTGCCAGCAGGCGGGACAGGTCTTTAAATGAGCAGTTCTTC. It translates to CASRRDRSLNEQFF.

The chain is built from TRBV20-1 and TRBJ1-1, with a possible D match to TRBD1 (5 bases). Germline V gene sequence: CDR1 DFQATT, CDR2 SNEGSKA (reference sequence). The V gene lost 1 base and the J gene lost 2 bases, with 11 bases spanning the gap. This CDR3 region has 14 residues. In nucleotides, the CDR3 is TGCAGTGCTAGAGGGGGCGGGGAAAACACTGAAGCTTTCTTT. It specifies CSARGGGENTEAFF.

The chain recombines TRBV28 with TRBJ1-4; TRBD1 matches 10 bases. The germline CDR1 and CDR2 sequences are MDHEN and SYDVKM. The CDR3 loop spans 14 amino acids. The V and J ends lost 6 bases and 6 bases, in that order; junction bases with no gene match: 4. The CDR3 protein is CASSHGTGDEKLFF. In DNA, the CDR3 is TGTGCCAGCAGCCACGGGACAGGGGATGAAAAACTGTTTTTT.

The table lists this clonotype with many counts. The chain links TRBV7-2 to TRBJ2-3; 9 positions agree with TRBD2. Germline-derived CDR1 and CDR2 are SGHTA and FQGNSA. The junction had 6 bases not matched to a gene; V was cut back by 4 bases and J by 4 bases. There are 15 residues in the CDR3. This CDR3 reads CASSWASGVADTQYF. The CDR3 coding sequence is TGTGCCAGCAGCTGGGCTAGCGGGGTTGCAGATACGCAGTATTTT.

In its sample, this clonotype was seen a few times. The rearrangement joins TRBV3-1 to TRBJ2-2; no clear D. CDR1 is LGHDT, CDR2 YNNKEL, per germline (reference sequence). Deletions cut 1 base from V and 4 bases from J, with 4 bases between. This CDR3 is 13 amino acids long. DNA for the CDR3: TGTGCCAGCAGCCAAGTGGGCACCGGGGAGCTGTTTTTT. Translated: CASSQVGTGELFF.

Many counts were recorded for this clonotype. V usage is TRBV5-1 and J usage is TRBJ1-2, with 10 bases identical to TRBD1. Trimming took 1 base from V and 4 from J; bases not matched to a gene: 4. The germline V gene encodes CDR1 SGHRS and CDR2 YFSETQ. The CDR3 runs 15 residues. For the CDR3, the DNA is TGCGCCAGCAGCTTGATCGGGACAGGGGCCTATGGCTACACCTTC. Protein product: CASSLIGTGAYGYTF.

The V call is TRBV18, the J call TRBJ2-3; no clear D. Trimming cost V 3 bases and J 5 bases, with 9 bases left between them. CDR1 and CDR2 from the germline V gene are KGHSH and LQKENI. The CDR3 runs to 13 residues. In nucleotides, the CDR3 is TGTGCCAGCTCACCCACCGGCGTAGATACGCAGTATTTT. Its protein is CASSPTGVDTQYF.

In this sample, this clonotype turned up once. The chain links TRBV2 to TRBJ2-7; a possible D gene is TRBD1 (6 bases). Trimming stripped 5 bases from V and 0 bases from J, with 8 bases between. This CDR3 region has 13 residues. Germline-derived CDR1 and CDR2 are SNHLY and FYNNEI. The CDR3 sequence: CASSSQGSYEQYV. CDR3 coding DNA: TGTGCCAGCAGTTCACAGGGCTCCTACGAGCAGTACGTC.

This clonotype appeared a few times. The CDR3 here is CASRGTNEQYV. Here the CDR3 DNA reads TGTGCCTCTCGGGGAACCAACGAGCAGTACGTC. The chain links TRBV6-2 or TRBV6-3 to TRBJ2-7; possible D gene TRBD2, 5 bases. Germline V gene lookup returns CDR1 MNHEY and CDR2 SVGEGT. V was trimmed by 11 bases and J by 5 bases, leaving 13 bases between them. The CDR3 is 11 amino acids.

The chain employs TRBV11-2 and TRBJ1-4, with a tentative D call TRBD1 (5 bases). This CDR3 has 14 residues. From germline, CDR1 is SGHAT and CDR2 FQNNGV. Trimming cost V 4 bases and J 1 base, with 7 bases left between them. The DNA of the CDR3 is TGTGCCAGCAGCTGGGGCGGAACTAATGAAAAACTGTTTTTT. This sequence encodes CASSWGGTNEKLFF. Together with reference TRBV11-2 and TRBJ1-4, the CDR3 gives the full variable domain: EAGVAQSPRYKIIEKRQSVAFWCNPISGHATLYWYQQILGQGPKLLIQFQNNGVVDDSQLPKDRFSAERLKGVDSTLKIQPAKLEDSAVYLCASSWGGTNEKLFFGSGTQLSVL.

V is TRBV20-1 and J is TRBJ2-3; 7 bases are a match to TRBD1. Looked up from germline, CDR1 is DFQATT and CDR2 is SNEGSKA (reference sequence). V trimming: 3 bases; J trimming: 1 base; junction bases outside the gene matches: 4. The CDR3 consists of 14 residues. The CDR3 sequence is CSARIGTGTDTQYF. CDR3 nucleotide sequence: TGCAGTGCTAGGATCGGGACAGGCACAGATACGCAGTATTTT.

The chain carries TRBV2 and TRBJ2-7, with TRBD1 matching over 9 bases. The CDR3 covers 13 residues. The V gene end was trimmed by 6 bases and the J gene end by 2 bases; junction bases not matched to a gene: 2. In germline, CDR1 is SNHLY, CDR2 FYNNEI. The CDR3 protein is CASRGTGTYEQYF. CDR3 in DNA: TGTGCCAGCAGAGGGACAGGGACCTACGAGCAGTACTTC.

This chain uses TRBV28 with TRBJ2-5; D may match TRBD1 or TRBD2 (7 bases each). The CDR3 spans 14 residues. Trimming took off 6 bases at V and 5 bases at J, with 16 bases between the two ends. The germline CDR1 and CDR2 sequences are MDHEN and SYDVKM. The CDR3, as DNA: TGTGCCAGCAGGGCAGGGACAGCGGGGGAGACCCAGTACTTC. Its translation: CASRAGTAGETQYF.

This clonotype was counted only a few times. This sequence joins TRBV20-1 and TRBJ2-3; 8 bases align to TRBD2. The V gene's germline CDR1 is DFQATT and CDR2 SNEGSKA (reference sequence). The CDR3 sequence is 17 residues long. Trimming removed 4 bases from V and 0 bases from J; junction bases left unmatched: 12. The CDR3 sequence: CSAKRGHSGASTDTQYF. The CDR3 DNA follows: TGCAGTGCTAAGAGGGGCCATAGCGGGGCTAGCACAGATACGCAGTATTTT.

This clonotype was counted only a few times. The V call is TRBV7-8, the J call TRBJ2-5; 7 nucleotides agree with TRBD1. The CDR3 runs 13 residues. V trimming: 6 bases; J trimming: 7 bases; junction bases outside the gene matches: 8. Germline V gives CDR1 SGHVS, CDR2 FQNEAQ. This CDR3 reads CASSHDRAGTQYF. In nucleotides, the CDR3 is TGTGCCAGCAGTCATGACAGGGCAGGGACCCAGTACTTC.

The chain employs TRBV5-1 and TRBJ1-1; 8 bases line up with TRBD1. The J segment lost 3 bases and the V segment lost 4 bases, leaving 8 bases of the junction unmatched. The germline V gene encodes CDR1 SGHRS and CDR2 YFSETQ. CDR3 length equals 15 residues. The CDR3 sequence: CASSQLNRGDTEAFF. CDR3 nucleotides: TGCGCCAGCAGCCAACTAAACAGGGGGGACACTGAAGCTTTCTTT.

This clonotype has ten or more counts. V and J are TRBV5-4 and TRBJ1-2, with D uncertain. The CDR3 loop spans 14 amino acids. Germline values: CDR1 SGHNT, CDR2 YYREEE (reference sequence). The V gene lost 5 bases and the J gene lost 5 bases, with 16 bases spanning the gap. The CDR3 bases are TGTGCCAGCAGACCCCCGGCCTCGGTATATGGCTACACCTTC. It translates to CASRPPASVYGYTF.

The chain links TRBV15 to TRBJ2-3, with 8 bases aligning to TRBD2. V gave up 3 bases and J gave up 6 bases; unmatched junction bases: 8. Germline V CDR1 and CDR2: LNHNV, YYDKDF (reference sequence). CDR3 length: 15 residues. In DNA, the CDR3 is TGTGCCACCAGCAGTCCGATAGCGGGGAGGGATACGCAGTATTTT. Residues: CATSSPIAGRDTQYF. Based on the CDR3 plus reference TRBV15 and TRBJ2-3, the full variable domain is DAMVIQNPRYQVTQFGKPVTLSCSQTLNHNVMYWYQQKSSQAPKLLFHYYDKDFNNEADTPDNFQSRRPNTSFCFLDIRSPGLGDTAMYLCATSSPIAGRDTQYFGPGTRLTVL.

This clonotype occurred a few times. The chain joins TRBV7-2 to TRBJ1-4; 9 bases line up with TRBD1. Germline values: CDR1 SGHTA, CDR2 FQGNSA. The CDR3 has 15 residues. V lost 7 bases and J lost 9; bases outside the gene matches: 12. The DNA for the CDR3 is TGTGCCAGCACCACAACCGGGACAGGGTGGAAAAAACTGTTTTTT. Protein: CASTTTGTGWKKLFF.

This clonotype was observed a handful of times. The chain couples TRBV20-1 to TRBJ2-5; 11 nucleotides line up with TRBD1. The CDR3 is 13 residues long. Germline V gene sequence: CDR1 DFQATT, CDR2 SNEGSKA (reference sequence). Trimming at V came to 7 bases and at J to 5 bases, leaving 6 bases not matched to a gene. CDR3 residues: CSGMDRGQETQYF. The CDR3 DNA reads TGCAGTGGGATGGACAGGGGGCAGGAGACCCAGTACTTC.

V gene TRBV14 combines with J gene TRBJ2-3; D perhaps matches TRBD2 (5 bases). V shed 1 base and J shed 6 bases, with 11 bases lying between them. Germline lookup yields CDR1 SGHDN and CDR2 FVKESK. The CDR3 runs 14 residues. The CDR3 protein is CASSQGGWTDTQYF. In DNA form, the CDR3 reads TGTGCCAGCAGCCAAGGAGGGTGGACCGATACGCAGTATTTT.

The chain joins TRBV29-1 to TRBJ2-3; D is perhaps TRBD2 (5 bases). Germline-derived CDR1 and CDR2 are SQVTM and ANQGSEA. This CDR3 has 15 residues. The V end lost 7 bases, the J end lost 1 base, and 18 bases lay between the germline ends. The CDR3 here is CSAHLRGKGTDTQYF. DNA of the CDR3: TGCAGCGCCCACCTACGGGGAAAGGGCACAGATACGCAGTATTTT.

The chain employs TRBV3-1 and TRBJ2-1; D may correspond to TRBD1 or TRBD2 (6 bases each). V dropped 10 bases and J dropped 5 bases, with 12 bases sitting between them. From germline, CDR1 is LGHDT and CDR2 YNNKEL (reference sequence). The CDR3 covers 12 residues. CDR3 amino acids: CATVRGDNEQFF. CDR3 bases: TGTGCCACCGTTAGGGGGGACAATGAGCAGTTCTTC.

The chain uses TRBV5-1 and TRBJ2-7, with TRBD1 identical over 7 bases. This CDR3 region has 16 residues. After removal of 7 bases from V and 0 bases from J, the junction contained 13 bases not matched to a gene. The germline V gene encodes CDR1 SGHRS and CDR2 YFSETQ. In DNA, the CDR3 is TGCGCCAGCCGGCCTAGTTACAGGGGTAACTCCTACGAGCAGTACTTC. It specifies CASRPSYRGNSYEQYF.

The chain recombines TRBV4-2 with TRBJ2-2, with TRBD1 matching over 10 bases. Germline CDR1 LGHNA, CDR2 YNFKEQ. The J segment lost 6 bases and the V segment lost 5 bases, leaving 9 bases of the junction unmatched. This CDR3 contains 16 residues. In DNA form, the CDR3 reads TGTGCCAGCAGCTCAAATGGACAGGGGGTCCCCGGGGAGCTGTTTTTT. Translating it yields CASSSNGQGVPGELFF.

The chain links TRBV20-1 to TRBJ1-1; D is unresolved. The CDR3 spans 14 residues. V dropped 6 bases and J dropped 0 bases, with 14 bases sitting between them. Germline V gene data show CDR1 as DFQATT and CDR2 as SNEGSKA (reference sequence). This chain's CDR3 is CSAPLPAMNTEAFF. The CDR3 region has the DNA TGCAGTGCACCCCTTCCAGCTATGAACACTGAAGCTTTCTTT.

This chain joins TRBV20-1 and TRBJ2-3; 7 bases line up with TRBD2. The CDR3 sequence is 14 residues long. Germline V gene data show CDR1 as DFQATT and CDR2 as SNEGSKA (reference sequence). V shed 6 bases, J shed 4 bases, and the junction held 10 bases outside the gene matches. This CDR3 is CSADQASGSDTQYF. As DNA, the CDR3 is TGCAGTGCCGACCAGGCTAGCGGATCAGATACGCAGTATTTT.

This clonotype was counted ten times or more. The chain joins TRBV15 to TRBJ2-5; TRBD2 agrees at 9 bases. Germline V gene lookup returns CDR1 LNHNV and CDR2 YYDKDF (reference sequence). The CDR3 consists of 15 residues. V lost 1 base to trimming and J lost 4 bases; unmatched junction nucleotides: 4. For the CDR3, the DNA is TGTGCCACCAGCAGAGGGGATAGCGGGGGAGAGACCCAGTACTTC. Translation: CATSRGDSGGETQYF.